This T cell receptor beta chain is drawn from a study of OX40 agonist ivuxolimab in advanced cancers. Repertoires were generated with immunoSEQ multiplex PCR, while TCRdb's copy carries only in-frame clones and drops some. The sample lists fewer than 70,000 clones; less than 90% were seen once. V was clipped by 2 bases and J by 0 bases; unmatched bases: 4. Germline lookup yields CDR1 SGDLS and CDR2 YYNGEE. The length of the CDR3 is 15 residues. The V gene is TRBV9, the J gene TRBJ2-7, with 8 nucleotides matching TRBD2. The specimen comprised CD4+ or CD8+ T cells sorted from blood, sampled in a trial of the OX40 agonist ivuxolimab. The sequence derives from an adult with an advanced solid tumor such as melanoma, head and neck, liver or kidney cancer. The CDR3 protein is CASSVLSGSSYEQYF. The CDR3 DNA reads TGTGCCAGCAGCGTTTTAAGCGGGAGCTCCTACGAGCAGTACTTC.